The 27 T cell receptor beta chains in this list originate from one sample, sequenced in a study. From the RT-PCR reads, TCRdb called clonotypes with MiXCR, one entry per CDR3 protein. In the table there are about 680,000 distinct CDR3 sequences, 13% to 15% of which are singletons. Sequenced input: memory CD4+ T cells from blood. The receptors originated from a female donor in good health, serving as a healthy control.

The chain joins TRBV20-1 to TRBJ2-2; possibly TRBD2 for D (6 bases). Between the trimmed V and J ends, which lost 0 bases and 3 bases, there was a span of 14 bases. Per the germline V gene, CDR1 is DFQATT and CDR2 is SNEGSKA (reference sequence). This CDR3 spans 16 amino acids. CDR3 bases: TGCAGTGCTAGAGATCGTCGGGAGATCTACACCGGGGAGCTGTTTTTT. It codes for CSARDRREIYTGELFF.

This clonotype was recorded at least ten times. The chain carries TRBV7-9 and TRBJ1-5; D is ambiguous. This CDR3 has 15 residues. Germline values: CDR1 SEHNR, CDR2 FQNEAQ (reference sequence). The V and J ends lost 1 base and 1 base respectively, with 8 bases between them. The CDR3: CASSLGGLSNQPQHF. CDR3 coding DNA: TGTGCCAGCAGCTTAGGGGGTTTGAGCAATCAGCCCCAGCATTTT.

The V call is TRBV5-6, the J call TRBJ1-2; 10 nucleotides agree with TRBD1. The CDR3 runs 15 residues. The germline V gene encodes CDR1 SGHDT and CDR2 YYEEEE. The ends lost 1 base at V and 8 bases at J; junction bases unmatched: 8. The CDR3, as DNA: TGTGCCAGCAGCTTGACCGGGACAGGGGCGAGGGGCTACACCTTC. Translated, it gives CASSLTGTGARGYTF.

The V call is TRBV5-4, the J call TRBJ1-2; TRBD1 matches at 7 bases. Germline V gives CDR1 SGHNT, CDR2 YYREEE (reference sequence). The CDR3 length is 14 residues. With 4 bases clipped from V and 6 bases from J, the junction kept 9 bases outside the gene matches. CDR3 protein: CASSGDREGNGYTF. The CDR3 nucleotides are TGTGCCAGCAGCGGAGACAGGGAGGGGAATGGCTACACCTTC.

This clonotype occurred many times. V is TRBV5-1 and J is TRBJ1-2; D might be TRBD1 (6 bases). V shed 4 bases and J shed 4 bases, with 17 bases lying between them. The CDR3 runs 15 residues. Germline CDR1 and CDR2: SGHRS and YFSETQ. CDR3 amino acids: CASSVDSLGSYGYTF. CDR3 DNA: TGCGCCAGCAGCGTGGACAGTTTGGGAAGCTATGGCTACACCTTC.

The CDR3: CASSLSQGGQPQHF. CDR3 DNA sequence: TGTGCCAGCAGTTTGTCCCAGGGAGGGCAGCCCCAGCATTTT. The chain uses TRBV12-3 or TRBV12-4 and TRBJ1-5; a possible D gene is TRBD1 (5 bases). Trimming took 3 bases from V and 7 from J, leaving 13 bases between them. This CDR3 is 14 amino acids long.

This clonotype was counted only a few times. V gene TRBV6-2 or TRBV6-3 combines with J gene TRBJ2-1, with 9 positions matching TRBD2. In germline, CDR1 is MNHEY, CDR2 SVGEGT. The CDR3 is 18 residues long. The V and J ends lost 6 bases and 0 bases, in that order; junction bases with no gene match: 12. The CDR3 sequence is CASSSGTSSSSSYNEQFF. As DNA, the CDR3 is TGTGCCAGCAGCTCCGGGACTAGCTCATCGAGCTCCTACAATGAGCAGTTCTTC.

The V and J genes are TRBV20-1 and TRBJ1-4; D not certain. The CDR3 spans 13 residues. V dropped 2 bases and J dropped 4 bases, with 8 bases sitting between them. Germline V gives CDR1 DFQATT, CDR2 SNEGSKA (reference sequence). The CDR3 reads CSARQDLNEKLFF. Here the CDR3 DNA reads TGCAGTGCTAGACAGGATCTTAATGAAAAACTGTTTTTT.

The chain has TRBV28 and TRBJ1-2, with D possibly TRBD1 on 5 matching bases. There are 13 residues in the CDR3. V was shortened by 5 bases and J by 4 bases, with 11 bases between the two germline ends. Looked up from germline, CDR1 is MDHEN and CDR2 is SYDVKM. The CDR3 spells CASSPQATYGYTF. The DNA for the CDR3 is TGTGCCAGCAGTCCACAGGCAACCTATGGCTACACCTTC.

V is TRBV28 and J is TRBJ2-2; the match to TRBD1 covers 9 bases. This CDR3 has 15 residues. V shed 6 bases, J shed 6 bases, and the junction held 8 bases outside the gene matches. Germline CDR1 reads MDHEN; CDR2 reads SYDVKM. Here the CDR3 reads CASSRGTGRAGELFF. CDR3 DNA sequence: TGTGCCAGCAGCCGAGGGACAGGGAGGGCCGGGGAGCTGTTTTTT.

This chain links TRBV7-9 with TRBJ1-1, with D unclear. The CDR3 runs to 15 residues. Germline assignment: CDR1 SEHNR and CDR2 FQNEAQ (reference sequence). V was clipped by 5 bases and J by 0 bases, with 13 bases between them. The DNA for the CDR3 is TGTGCCAGCAGCAAAGGCTTTACCATGAACACTGAAGCTTTCTTT. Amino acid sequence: CASSKGFTMNTEAFF.

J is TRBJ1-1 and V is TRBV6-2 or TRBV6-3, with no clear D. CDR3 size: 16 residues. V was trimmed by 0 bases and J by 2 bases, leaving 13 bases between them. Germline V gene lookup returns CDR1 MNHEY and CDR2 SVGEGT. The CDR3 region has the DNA TGTGCCAGCAGTTACTCGGAGAGGGTTCACAACACTGAAGCTTTCTTT. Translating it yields CASSYSERVHNTEAFF.

The CDR3 is CSARDSTGVGGNEQYF. In DNA, the CDR3 is TGCAGTGCTAGAGATTCGACAGGGGTAGGCGGGAACGAGCAGTACTTC. V usage is TRBV20-1 and J usage is TRBJ2-7; TRBD1 agrees at 8 bases. Germline V CDR1 and CDR2: DFQATT, SNEGSKA (reference sequence). V shed 0 bases and J 5 bases; nucleotides not matched to a gene: 12. This CDR3 has 16 residues.

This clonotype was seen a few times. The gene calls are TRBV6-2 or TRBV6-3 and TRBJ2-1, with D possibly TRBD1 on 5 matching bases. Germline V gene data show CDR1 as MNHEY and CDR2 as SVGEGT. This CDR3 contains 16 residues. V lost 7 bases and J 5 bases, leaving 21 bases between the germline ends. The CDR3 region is CASIAKGVTHNNEQFF. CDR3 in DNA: TGTGCCAGCATTGCAAAAGGGGTAACTCACAACAATGAGCAGTTCTTC.

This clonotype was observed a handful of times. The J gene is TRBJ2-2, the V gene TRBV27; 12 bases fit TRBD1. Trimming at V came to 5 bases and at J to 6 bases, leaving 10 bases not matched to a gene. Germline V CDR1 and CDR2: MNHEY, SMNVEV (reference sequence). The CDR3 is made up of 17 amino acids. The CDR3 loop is CASSALTGTGGPGELFF. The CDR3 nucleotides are TGTGCCAGCAGTGCCTTAACCGGGACAGGGGGCCCCGGGGAGCTGTTTTTT.

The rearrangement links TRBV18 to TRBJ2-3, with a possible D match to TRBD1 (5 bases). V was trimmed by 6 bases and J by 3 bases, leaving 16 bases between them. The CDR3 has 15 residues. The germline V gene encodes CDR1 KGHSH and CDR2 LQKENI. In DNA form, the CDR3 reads TGTGCCAGCTCCCCGACAGTAGAGGTGACAGATACGCAGTATTTT. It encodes CASSPTVEVTDTQYF.

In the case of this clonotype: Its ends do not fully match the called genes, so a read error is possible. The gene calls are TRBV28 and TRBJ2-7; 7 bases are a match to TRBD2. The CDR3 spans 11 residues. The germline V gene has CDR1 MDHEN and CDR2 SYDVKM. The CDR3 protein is CATEYLAGLTF. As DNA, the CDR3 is TGTGCCACCGAATACTTAGCGGGTTTGACCTTC.

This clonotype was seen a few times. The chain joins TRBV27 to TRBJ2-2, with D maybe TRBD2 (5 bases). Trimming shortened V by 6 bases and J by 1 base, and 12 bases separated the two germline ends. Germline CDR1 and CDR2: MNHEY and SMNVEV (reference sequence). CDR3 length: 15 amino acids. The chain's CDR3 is CASSGAGVNTGELFF. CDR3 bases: TGTGCCAGCAGCGGCGCGGGTGTGAACACCGGGGAGCTGTTTTTT.

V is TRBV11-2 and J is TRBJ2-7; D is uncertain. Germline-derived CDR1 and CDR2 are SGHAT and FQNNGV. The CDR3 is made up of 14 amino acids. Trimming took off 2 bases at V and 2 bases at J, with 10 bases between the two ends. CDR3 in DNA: TGTGCCAGCAGCTTAAACATAGGCCCCTACGAGCAGTACTTC. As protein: CASSLNIGPYEQYF. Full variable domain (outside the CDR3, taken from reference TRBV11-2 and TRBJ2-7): EAGVAQSPRYKIIEKRQSVAFWCNPISGHATLYWYQQILGQGPKLLIQFQNNGVVDDSQLPKDRFSAERLKGVDSTLKIQPAKLEDSAVYLCASSLNIGPYEQYFGPGTRLTVT.

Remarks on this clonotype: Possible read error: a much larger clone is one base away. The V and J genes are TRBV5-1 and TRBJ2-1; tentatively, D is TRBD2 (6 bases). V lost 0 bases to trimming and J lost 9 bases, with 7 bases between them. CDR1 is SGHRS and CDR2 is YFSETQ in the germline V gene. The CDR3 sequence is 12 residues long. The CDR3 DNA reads TGCGCCAGCAGCTTGGACGGGAGTGAGCAGTTCTTC. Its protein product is CASSLDGSEQFF.

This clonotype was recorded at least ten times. Here the CDR3 DNA reads TGTGCCAGCAGTTTGGTTGAGAACTATGGCTACACCTTC. Residues: CASSLVENYGYTF. The V and J genes are TRBV12-3 or TRBV12-4 and TRBJ1-2; D not resolved. V was trimmed by 3 bases and J by 2 bases, leaving 7 bases between them. CDR3 size: 13 residues.

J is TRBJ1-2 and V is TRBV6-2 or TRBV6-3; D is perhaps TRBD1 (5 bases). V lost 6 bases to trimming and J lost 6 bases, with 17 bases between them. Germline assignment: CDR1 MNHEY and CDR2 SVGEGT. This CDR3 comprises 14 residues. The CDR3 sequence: CASRSEGKRNGYTF. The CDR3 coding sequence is TGTGCCAGCAGGAGCGAGGGGAAGCGCAATGGCTACACCTTC.

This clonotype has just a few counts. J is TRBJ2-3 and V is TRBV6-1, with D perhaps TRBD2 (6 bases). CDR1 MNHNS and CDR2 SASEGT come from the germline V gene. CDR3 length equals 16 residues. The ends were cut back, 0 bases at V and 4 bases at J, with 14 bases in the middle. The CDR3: CASSEAHGGSSDTQYF. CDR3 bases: TGTGCCAGCAGTGAAGCTCACGGGGGATCCTCAGATACGCAGTATTTT.

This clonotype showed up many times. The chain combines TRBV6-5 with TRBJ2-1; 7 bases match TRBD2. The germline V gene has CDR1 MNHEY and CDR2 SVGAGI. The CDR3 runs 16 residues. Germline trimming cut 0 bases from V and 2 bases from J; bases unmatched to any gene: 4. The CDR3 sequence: CASSYSAAGTYNEQFF. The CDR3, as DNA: TGTGCCAGCAGTTACTCTGCAGCGGGGACCTACAATGAGCAGTTCTTC.

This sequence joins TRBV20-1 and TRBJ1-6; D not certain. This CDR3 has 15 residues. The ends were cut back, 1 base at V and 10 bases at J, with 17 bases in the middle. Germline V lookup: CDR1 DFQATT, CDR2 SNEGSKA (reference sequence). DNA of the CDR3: TGCAGTGCTAGAGTCTCAGGTCGTGTTCAGTCACCCCTCCACTTT. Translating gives CSARVSGRVQSPLHF.

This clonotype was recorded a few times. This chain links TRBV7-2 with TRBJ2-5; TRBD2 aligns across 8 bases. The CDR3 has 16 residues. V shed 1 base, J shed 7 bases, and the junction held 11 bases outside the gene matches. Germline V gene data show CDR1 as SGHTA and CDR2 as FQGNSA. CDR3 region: CASSLEGVAGIGTQYF. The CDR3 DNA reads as TGTGCCAGCAGCTTAGAAGGGGTAGCGGGAATCGGGACCCAGTACTTC.

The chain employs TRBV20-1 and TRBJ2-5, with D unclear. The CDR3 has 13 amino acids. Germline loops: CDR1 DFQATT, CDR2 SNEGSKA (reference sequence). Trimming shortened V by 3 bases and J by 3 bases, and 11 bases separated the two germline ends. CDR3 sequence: CSASGTTKETQYF. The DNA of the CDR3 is TGCAGTGCTAGCGGCACGACAAAAGAGACCCAGTACTTC.